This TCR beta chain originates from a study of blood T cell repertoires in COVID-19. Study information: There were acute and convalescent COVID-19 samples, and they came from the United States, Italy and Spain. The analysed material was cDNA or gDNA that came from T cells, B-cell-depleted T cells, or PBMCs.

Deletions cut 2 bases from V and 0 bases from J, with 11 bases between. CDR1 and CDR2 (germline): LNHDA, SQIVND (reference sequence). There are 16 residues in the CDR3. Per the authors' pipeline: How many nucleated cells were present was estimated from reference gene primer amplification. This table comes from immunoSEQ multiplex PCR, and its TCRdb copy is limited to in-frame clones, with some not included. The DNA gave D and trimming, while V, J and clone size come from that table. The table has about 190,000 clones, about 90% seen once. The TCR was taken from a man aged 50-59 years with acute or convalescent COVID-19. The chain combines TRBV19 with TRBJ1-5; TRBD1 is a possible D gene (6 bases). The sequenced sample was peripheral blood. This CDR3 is CASSIRTDYSNQPQHF. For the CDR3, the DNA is TGTGCCAGTAGTATAAGGACAGATTATAGCAATCAGCCCCAGCATTTT.